This T cell receptor (beta chain) appears in the sequencing data of a study of T-cell reconstitution after alpha-beta-depleted transplantation in children. Findings and limits, study-wide: There were some patients whose high TCRbeta diversity at day 60 came from surviving recipient T cells and thymic progenitors. Reportedly, only several hundred clones from non-depleted graft cells drove alpha-beta T-cell counts at about two months.

This clonotype was seen many times. Antigen unknown. Germline V gene data show CDR1 as SQVTM and CDR2 as ANQGSEA. The CDR3 spans 14 residues. The V gene lost 5 bases and the J gene lost 2 bases, with 12 bases spanning the gap. Unique molecular identifiers were incorporated when the TCRbeta library was constructed. TCRdb recomputed calls from the PCR reads with MiXCR, one row per CDR3 protein. This sample has approximately 520,000 distinct CDR3 sequences, with about an eighth found just once. The sequence was collected from a female patient aged 2 to 10 who had a stem cell transplant for aplastic anemia, so the T cells may come from the graft donor. The chain combines TRBV29-1 with TRBJ2-2; D is ambiguous. Sequencing was performed on PBMCs, mostly from graft donor cells, taken 180 days after TCRalphabeta/CD19-depleted stem cell transplant. The CDR3 DNA reads TGCAGCGTTCTTTTTTTCAGCAACACCGGGGAGCTGTTTTTT. Encoded protein: CSVLFFSNTGELFF.